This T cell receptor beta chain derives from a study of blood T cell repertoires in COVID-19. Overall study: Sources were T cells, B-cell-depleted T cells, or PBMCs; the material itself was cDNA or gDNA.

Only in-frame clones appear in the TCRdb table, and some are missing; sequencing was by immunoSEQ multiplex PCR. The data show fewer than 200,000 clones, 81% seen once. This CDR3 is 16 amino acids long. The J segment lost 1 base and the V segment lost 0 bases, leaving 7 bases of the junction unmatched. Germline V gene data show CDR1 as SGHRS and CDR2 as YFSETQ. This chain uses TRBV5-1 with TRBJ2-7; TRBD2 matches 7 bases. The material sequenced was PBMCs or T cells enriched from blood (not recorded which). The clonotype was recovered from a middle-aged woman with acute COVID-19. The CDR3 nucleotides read TGCGCCAGCAGCTTGGAGCCTAGCGGATATTCCTACGAGCAGTACTTC. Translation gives CASSLEPSGYSYEQYF. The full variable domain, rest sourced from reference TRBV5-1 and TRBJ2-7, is KAGVTQTPRYLIKTRGQQVTLSCSPISGHRSVSWYQQTPGQGLQFLFEYFSETQRNKGNFPGRFSGRQFSNSRSEMNVSTLELGDSALYLCASSLEPSGYSYEQYFGPGTRLTVT.